What follows are 30 T cell receptor beta chains derived from one specimen sequenced in a study of shared clonotypes between healthy human individuals. Sequencing used immunoSEQ multiplex PCR; TCRdb keeps in-frame clones, though not all of them. The data contain under 650,000 clones, almost 97% of them seen just once; the ten biggest clones take up 0.06%. The sample comprised naive CD4+ T cells sorted from blood. The subset is: CD45RA+ positively selected. The source is a woman aged 25-40 years in good health.

The chain links TRBV10-1 to TRBJ2-7; 7 bases are shared with TRBD1. Germline CDR1 WNHNN, CDR2 SYGVQD (reference sequence). V gave up 6 bases and J gave up 5 bases; unmatched junction bases: 4. The length of the CDR3 is 12 residues. The CDR3 DNA reads as TGCGCCAGCAGCCGCGGACAGGACGAGCAGTACTTC. Protein product: CASSRGQDEQYF.

J is TRBJ1-1 and V is TRBV4-2, with D maybe TRBD1 (6 bases). V was clipped by 4 bases and J by 1 base, with 22 bases between them. Germline V gene sequence: CDR1 LGHNA, CDR2 YNFKEQ. The CDR3 spans 18 residues. The CDR3 sequence: CASSRTIGQPTKNTEAFF. The CDR3 nucleotides read TGTGCCAGCAGCCGGACCATCGGACAGCCGACCAAGAACACTGAAGCTTTCTTT.

On this clone: Other nucleotide sequences from this sample produce the same CDR3. V and J are TRBV28 and TRBJ2-1; D is unclear. Between the trimmed V and J ends, which lost 1 base and 7 bases, there was a span of 5 bases. Germline lookup yields CDR1 MDHEN and CDR2 SYDVKM. The length of the CDR3 is 12 residues. The CDR3, as DNA: TGTGCCAGCAGTTTATCCGGGAATGAGCAGTTCTTC. Translated, it gives CASSLSGNEQFF. Looking up the rest from reference TRBV28 and TRBJ2-1 gives the full variable domain: DVKVTQSSRYLVKRTGEKVFLECVQDMDHENMFWYRQDPGLGLRLIYFSYDVKMKEKGDIPEGYSVSREKKERFSLILESASTNQTSMYLCASSLSGNEQFFGPGTRLTVL.

This rearrangement joins TRBV7-9 to TRBJ2-2; D is possibly TRBD1 (5 bases). Germline assignment: CDR1 SEHNR and CDR2 FQNEAQ (reference sequence). V gave up 2 bases and J gave up 1 base, with 8 bases separating them. The CDR3 spans 15 residues. DNA of the CDR3: TGTGCCAGCAGCTTATTAGGACAGAACACCGGGGAGCTGTTTTTT. This encodes CASSLLGQNTGELFF.

The chain joins TRBV5-8 to TRBJ2-3; TRBD2 matches 11 bases. Looked up from germline, CDR1 is SGHTS and CDR2 is YDEGEE. J was trimmed by 3 bases and V by 4 bases; bases with no gene match: 16. The CDR3 has 19 residues. The CDR3 DNA follows: TGTGCCAGCAGCACAACCGGGACTAGCGGCCCTCAGGGTACAGATACGCAGTATTTT. It specifies CASSTTGTSGPQGTDTQYF.

The chain carries TRBV2 and TRBJ2-7, with unresolved D. This CDR3 contains 12 residues. The germline V and J ends were trimmed by 3 bases and 3 bases, with 6 bases remaining between them. The germline gives CDR1 SNHLY, CDR2 FYNNEI. CDR3 DNA: TGTGCCAGCAGTGACGGGTTCTACGAGCAGTACTTC. Residues: CASSDGFYEQYF.

The V gene is TRBV28, the J gene TRBJ2-7; 10 nucleotides align to TRBD2. The CDR3 length is 11 residues. CDR1 and CDR2 (germline): MDHEN, SYDVKM. CDR3 in amino acids: CSAGGGHEQYF. DNA for the CDR3: TGTTCAGCGGGAGGGGGCCACGAGCAGTACTTC.

CDR3 in amino acids: CASSPNSAGWGQETQYF. CDR3 in DNA: TGTGCCAGCTCACCAAATTCGGCGGGATGGGGGCAAGAGACCCAGTACTTC. The rearrangement links TRBV18 to TRBJ2-5; a weak D match, TRBD2 (6 bases). CDR1 and CDR2 (germline): KGHSH, LQKENI. With 2 bases removed from V and 2 bases from J, the gap between germline ends came to 18 bases. CDR3 length: 17 residues.

In DNA, the CDR3 is TGTGCCAGCATCCCGACCGGGGGCGGGGGCTACACCTTC. Amino acids: CASIPTGGGGYTF. The genes are TRBV6-6 and TRBJ1-2; tentative D call: TRBD1 (6 bases). V lost 7 bases and J 8 bases, leaving 17 bases between the germline ends. From germline, CDR1 is MNHNY and CDR2 SVGAGI (reference sequence). The CDR3 length is 13 residues.

CDR3 in DNA: TGTGCCAGCAGTTGGACAGGGGAAGCGAACACTGAAGCTTTCTTT. It is translated as CASSWTGEANTEAFF. The chain is built from TRBV6-6 and TRBJ1-1; 9 bases match TRBD1. Unmatched junction bases numbered 4, after V lost 4 bases and J lost 1 base. Germline V gene lookup returns CDR1 MNHNY and CDR2 SVGAGI (reference sequence). The CDR3 loop spans 15 amino acids.

This sequence joins TRBV28 and TRBJ2-2; 9 bases agree with TRBD1. Germline values: CDR1 MDHEN, CDR2 SYDVKM. This CDR3 has 15 amino acids. V was clipped by 6 bases and J by 1 base; unmatched bases: 3. DNA for the CDR3: TGTGCCAGCAGGCCGGGACAGGGGAACACCGGGGAGCTGTTTTTT. Protein sequence: CASRPGQGNTGELFF.

The rearrangement links TRBV20-1 to TRBJ1-5; D uncertain. The CDR3 is made up of 11 amino acids. CDR1 is DFQATT, CDR2 SNEGSKA, per germline (reference sequence). The ends were cut back, 6 bases at V and 3 bases at J, with 6 bases in the middle. This CDR3 reads CSALDNQPQHF. The CDR3 nucleotides are TGCAGTGCCCTGGACAATCAGCCCCAGCATTTT.

The chain employs TRBV6-1 and TRBJ2-5; TRBD1 agrees at 9 bases. The CDR3 is 14 amino acids. Germline V gene lookup returns CDR1 MNHNS and CDR2 SASEGT. CDR3 coding DNA: TGTGCTAGTCGAAGGACAGGGGTAATGGAGACCCAGTACTTC. This encodes CASRRTGVMETQYF.

This rearrangement joins TRBV18 to TRBJ2-2; 8 bases map to TRBD2. Germline CDR1 KGHSH, CDR2 LQKENI. This CDR3 region has 17 residues. V lost 1 base, J lost 7 bases, and 11 bases stayed unmatched. CDR3 region: CASSPLGRRGAGGELFF. In DNA, the CDR3 is TGTGCCAGCTCACCACTCGGACGGCGGGGGGCCGGCGGGGAGCTGTTTTTT.

This chain joins TRBV10-3 and TRBJ2-3; 11 bases align to TRBD2. The junction had 5 bases not matched to a gene; V was cut back by 2 bases and J by 4 bases. This CDR3 spans 16 amino acids. CDR1 is ENHRY and CDR2 is SYGVKD in the germline V gene. The CDR3 loop reads CAISELLAGGPDTQYF. CDR3 bases: TGTGCCATCAGTGAGCTCCTAGCGGGAGGACCAGATACGCAGTATTTT.

CDR3: CASSLDHGRAPHEQYF. DNA for the CDR3: TGTGCCAGCAGCTTAGATCACGGCAGGGCACCCCACGAGCAGTACTTC. The chain carries TRBV7-8 and TRBJ2-7; D might be TRBD1 (5 bases). This CDR3 comprises 16 residues. Per the germline V gene, CDR1 is SGHVS and CDR2 is FQNEAQ. V was pared by 1 base and J by 5 bases, with 18 bases between.

The V and J genes are TRBV13 and TRBJ2-7, with D possibly called TRBD1 or TRBD2 (6 bases each). In germline, CDR1 is PRHDT, CDR2 FYEKMQ (reference sequence). The CDR3 loop spans 14 amino acids. The ends were cut back, 1 base at V and 7 bases at J, with 14 bases in the middle. The CDR3 DNA follows: TGTGCCAGCAGCTTAGCAGGGGCCGCGGGGGAGCAGTACTTC. It encodes CASSLAGAAGEQYF. The variable domain in full, with the rest retrieved from reference TRBV13 and TRBJ2-7, is AAGVIQSPRHLIKEKRETATLKCYPIPRHDTVYWYQQGPGQDPQFLISFYEKMQSDKGSIPDRFSAQQFSDYHSELNMSSLELGDSALYFCASSLAGAAGEQYFGPGTRLTVT.

The chain has TRBV6-1 and TRBJ1-5, with 9 bases matching TRBD1. From germline, CDR1 is MNHNS and CDR2 SASEGT. CDR3 size: 15 residues. V was clipped by 1 base and J by 6 bases; unmatched bases: 4. The chain's CDR3 is CASSEGTGGVQPQHF. In nucleotides, the CDR3 is TGTGCCAGCAGTGAAGGAACAGGGGGCGTTCAGCCCCAGCATTTT.

J is TRBJ1-2 and V is TRBV6-5, with a possible D match to TRBD1 (5 bases). This CDR3 has 13 amino acids. Germline V lookup: CDR1 MNHEY, CDR2 SVGAGI. Trimming removed 6 bases from V and 2 bases from J, with 10 bases in between. CDR3 in DNA: TGTGCCAGCAGCCCCGACAGAAACTATGGCTACACCTTC. Its translation: CASSPDRNYGYTF.

This chain joins TRBV15 and TRBJ2-6; D is undetermined. Germline CDR1 is LNHNV and CDR2 is YYDKDF (reference sequence). The V and J ends lost 9 bases and 0 bases respectively, with 6 bases between them. The CDR3 consists of 13 residues. DNA for the CDR3: TGTGCCACAGGCGGCTCTGGGGCCAACGTCCTGACTTTC. This encodes CATGGSGANVLTF.

The chain joins TRBV4-2 to TRBJ1-1; no clear D. The CDR3 sequence is 15 residues long. The V and J ends lost 0 bases and 3 bases respectively, with 11 bases between them. Looked up from germline, CDR1 is LGHNA and CDR2 is YNFKEQ. CDR3 nucleotides: TGTGCCAGCAGCCAAGATGGGTATGGTGACACTGAAGCTTTCTTT. Encoded protein: CASSQDGYGDTEAFF.

This clone was detected only once. The V and J genes are TRBV7-2 and TRBJ2-7, with D possibly TRBD2 on 7 matching bases. The CDR3 is 11 amino acids. Trimming left V 4 bases short and J 8 bases short, with 9 bases between. The V gene's germline CDR1 is SGHTA and CDR2 FQGNSA. The CDR3 nucleotides read TGTGCCAGCAGCTCGCGGGGGCAGCAGTACTTC. Its protein product is CASSSRGQQYF. The whole variable domain, remainder taken from reference TRBV7-2 and TRBJ2-7, is GAGVSQSPSNKVTEKGKDVELRCDPISGHTALYWYRQSLGQGLEFLIYFQGNSAPDKSGLPSDRFSAERTGGSVSTLTIQRTQQEDSAVYLCASSSRGQQYFGPGTRLTVT.

The chain joins TRBV18 to TRBJ2-2; no firm D call. Germline CDR1 and CDR2: KGHSH and LQKENI. V gave up 1 base and J gave up 6 bases, with 6 bases separating them. CDR3 length: 13 residues. The CDR3 sequence: CASSPQVPGELFF. CDR3 in DNA: TGTGCCAGCTCACCACAGGTCCCCGGGGAGCTGTTTTTT.

The V call is TRBV28, the J call TRBJ2-3, with 8 bases aligning to TRBD1. V gave up 5 bases and J gave up 4 bases; unmatched junction bases: 5. This CDR3 region has 14 residues. The germline V gene has CDR1 MDHEN and CDR2 SYDVKM. DNA of the CDR3: TGTGCCAGCAGTCCTGGACAGGGTGCAGATACGCAGTATTTT. Translated, it gives CASSPGQGADTQYF.

V is TRBV28 and J is TRBJ2-7; D assignment may be TRBD1 or TRBD2 (5 bases each). V gave up 5 bases and J gave up 2 bases, with 13 bases separating them. Germline V CDR1 and CDR2: MDHEN, SYDVKM. CDR3 size: 14 residues. The CDR3 spells CASSTEGPPYEQYF. CDR3 nucleotides: TGTGCCAGCAGTACAGAGGGACCGCCCTACGAGCAGTACTTC.

V is TRBV6-5 and J is TRBJ2-7; the match to TRBD1 covers 7 bases. CDR1 and CDR2 from the germline V gene are MNHEY and SVGAGI. The CDR3 sequence is 14 residues long. After removal of 6 bases from V and 3 bases from J, the junction contained 8 bases not matched to a gene. The CDR3 DNA reads TGTGCCAGCAGGAGAACAGGGGCGAGCTACGAGCAGTACTTC. It yields the protein CASRRTGASYEQYF.

This clone was seen only once. This chain links TRBV5-1 with TRBJ2-1, with D perhaps matching TRBD2 (6 bases). Trimming removed 5 bases at V and 6 bases at J, with 18 bases between. Per the germline V gene, CDR1 is SGHRS and CDR2 is YFSETQ. The CDR3 sequence is 15 residues long. CDR3 loop: CASSSGTPMSNEQFF. CDR3 nucleotides: TGCGCCAGCAGTTCCGGGACTCCAATGTCCAATGAGCAGTTCTTC.

Comment on this clone: The germline gene is not matched at one end of the junction; a read error may be the cause. The chain employs TRBV9 and TRBJ1-1; 9 bases match TRBD1. CDR3 length: 15 residues. Germline V gene lookup returns CDR1 SGDLS and CDR2 YYNGEE. The CDR3 nucleotides are TGTGCCAGCAGCGTAGGGGACAGGGTGAACCCTGAAGCTTTCTTT. It translates to CASSVGDRVNPEAFF.

The gene calls are TRBV5-4 and TRBJ2-1; D might be TRBD2 (5 bases). CDR3 size: 15 residues. Germline V gene sequence: CDR1 SGHNT, CDR2 YYREEE (reference sequence). V was trimmed by 1 base and J by 6 bases, leaving 14 bases between them. The chain's CDR3 is CASSLQTTVGNEQFF. The CDR3 DNA reads as TGTGCCAGCAGCTTGCAGACTACTGTAGGCAATGAGCAGTTCTTC.

The chain is built from TRBV4-1 and TRBJ2-5, with 10 nucleotides matching TRBD1. Germline lookup yields CDR1 MGHRA and CDR2 YSYEKL. The CDR3 length is 16 residues. V was clipped by 5 bases and J by 2 bases; unmatched bases: 8. CDR3 region: CASSTRDRGSQETQYF. The CDR3 DNA reads as TGCGCCAGCAGCACCCGGGACAGGGGCTCGCAAGAGACCCAGTACTTC.